This T cell receptor (beta chain) was documented in a study of T cell changes during pregnancy in multiple sclerosis. Libraries were prepared by immunoSEQ multiplex PCR; TCRdb keeps only in-frame clonotypes and omits some of them. The data hold some 77,000 clones, with approximately 90% observed a single time. Germline CDR1 reads MGHRA; CDR2 reads YSYEKL. The J segment lost 8 bases and the V segment lost 0 bases, leaving 7 bases of the junction unmatched. The CDR3 sequence is 16 residues long. The chain uses TRBV4-1 and TRBJ1-4, with 9 nucleotides matching TRBD1. The TCR comes from a female donor in good health, enrolled as a control in a pregnancy study. The source material was peripheral blood, sampled in the second trimester of pregnancy. The CDR3 sequence is CASSQDPGQGGEKLFF. CDR3 bases: TGCGCCAGCAGCCAAGACCCGGGACAGGGAGGAGAAAAACTGTTTTTT.